This TCR beta chain was found in a study of monozygotic twins with inflammatory bowel disease. Germline values: CDR1 SGHRS, CDR2 YFSETQ. The CDR3 is 13 amino acids. Reprocessing the 5' RACE reads, TCRdb reports a single entry for every CDR3 protein and omits DNA. The sample's table shows 200,000 to 250,000 distinct CDR3 sequences. Sequencing input: blood. This receptor was taken from a human donor with ulcerative colitis or Crohn's disease, or a healthy co-twin of an affected twin (not recorded which). The chain combines TRBV5-1 with TRBJ2-1. CDR3 sequence reads: CASSTLDNNEQFF.